This is a list of T cell receptor beta chains from one sample in a study of PD-1 blockade in classical Hodgkin lymphoma. This table comes from immunoSEQ multiplex PCR, and its TCRdb copy is limited to in-frame clones, with some not included. The table records around 70,000 clones, roughly two thirds of them present only once. The material sequenced was peripheral blood mononuclear cells (PBMCs), taken before the second cycle of nivolumab. Receptors originate from a human donor with classical Hodgkin lymphoma. CDR3s include the opening cysteine and the closing phenylalanine or tryptophan. The D gene is left open where the match is weak. Size tells how often a clone was seen (once, few, many) or the class of an expanded clone, and some rows leave it out.

V: TRBV11-2
D: TRBD1
J: TRBJ2-7
length: 15
size: few
DNA: TGTGCCAGCAGCTTAGGGCAGGGGGCAAACTACGAGCAGTACTTC
CDR3: CASSLGQGANYEQYF

V: TRBV9
D: -
J: TRBJ2-7
length: 13
size: -
DNA: TGTGCCAGTGGTAGGGGGGTCTCCTACGAGCAGTACTTC
CDR3: CASGRGVSYEQYF

V: TRBV6-5
D: -
J: TRBJ2-7
length: 14
size: -
DNA: TGTGCCAGCAGTTACTTAGGGGACACTAGCGAGCAGTACTTC
CDR3: CASSYLGDTSEQYF

V: TRBV7-7
D: TRBD2
J: TRBJ2-5
length: 14
size: -
DNA: TGTGCCAGCAGCTTAGCGCCGGGGGAGGGGACCCAGTACTTC
CDR3: CASSLAPGEGTQYF

V: TRBV11-2
D: -
J: TRBJ2-5
length: 17
size: -
DNA: TGTGCCAGCAGCCCCCTTGGCGCTAGCGCCTGGCGCGAGACCCAGTACTTC
CDR3: CASSPLGASAWRETQYF

V: TRBV27
D: -
J: TRBJ2-7
length: 13
size: -
DNA: TGTGCCAGCAGTTTATTTCAGTATGCCGAGCAGTACTTC
CDR3: CASSLFQYAEQYF

V: TRBV28
D: TRBD1
J: TRBJ1-2
length: 15
size: -
DNA: TGTGCCAGCAGTTTAGGACAGGGACGCCACTATGGCTACACCTTC
CDR3: CASSLGQGRHYGYTF

V: TRBV29-1
D: -
J: TRBJ1-4
length: 14
size: -
DNA: TGCAGCGTTGTTTCGGGGAAATCAAATGAAAAACTGTTTTTT
CDR3: CSVVSGKSNEKLFF

V: TRBV4-1
D: -
J: TRBJ2-3
length: 18
size: few
DNA: TGCGCCAGCAGCGGAATCATGAAAGGCAAACCTAGCACAGATACGCAGTATTTT
CDR3: CASSGIMKGKPSTDTQYF

V: TRBV7-3
D: -
J: TRBJ2-2
length: 13
size: -
DNA: TGTGCCAGCAGCTTAGTGGACACCGGGGAGCTGTTTTTT
CDR3: CASSLVDTGELFF

V: TRBV27
D: -
J: TRBJ1-2
length: 13
size: -
DNA: TGTGCCAGCAGTCTAGGGACCGCTTATGGCTACACCTTC
CDR3: CASSLGTAYGYTF

V: TRBV5-1
D: -
J: TRBJ2-7
length: 14
size: -
DNA: TGCGCCAGCAGCTTGGACGGAAGCTCCTACGAGCAGTACTTC
CDR3: CASSLDGSSYEQYF

V: TRBV21-1
D: -
J: TRBJ2-7
length: 19
size: once
DNA: TGTGCCAGCAGCAAAGTGAAGGGCCAGGGAGGCCATCGGATCTACGAGCAGTACTTC
CDR3: CASSKVKGQGGHRIYEQYF

V: TRBV7-9
D: -
J: TRBJ2-7
length: 16
size: -
DNA: TGTGCCAGCAGCCAAATACAGGGTGTGGTCGGTTACGAGCAGTACTTC
CDR3: CASSQIQGVVGYEQYF

V: TRBV11-2
D: -
J: TRBJ1-5
length: 14
size: few
DNA: TGTGCCAGCAGCCTATCGGGGGTTGGTCAGCCCCAGCATTTT
CDR3: CASSLSGVGQPQHF

V: TRBV27
D: TRBD1
J: TRBJ2-2
length: 15
size: -
DNA: TGTGCCAGCAGTTTTAAGGGGGCGGACACCGGGGAGCTGTTTTTT
CDR3: CASSFKGADTGELFF

V: TRBV7-9
D: -
J: TRBJ2-1
length: 15
size: few
DNA: TGTGCCAGCAGCTTAGGAGAGCCATCCTACAATGAGCAGTTCTTC
CDR3: CASSLGEPSYNEQFF

V: TRBV7-9
D: -
J: TRBJ1-2
length: 11
size: few
DNA: TGTGCCAGCGGTGAGGTGGGTGGCTACACCTTC
CDR3: CASGEVGGYTF

V: TRBV19
D: TRBD1
J: TRBJ1-2
length: 15
size: -
DNA: TGTGCCAGTAGTCCCCGGGACAGGCCTAACTATGGCTACACCTTC
CDR3: CASSPRDRPNYGYTF

V: TRBV27
D: TRBD1
J: TRBJ2-3
length: 15
size: -
DNA: TGTGCCAGCAGTTTATCGGGACAGGGCACAGATACGCAGTATTTT
CDR3: CASSLSGQGTDTQYF